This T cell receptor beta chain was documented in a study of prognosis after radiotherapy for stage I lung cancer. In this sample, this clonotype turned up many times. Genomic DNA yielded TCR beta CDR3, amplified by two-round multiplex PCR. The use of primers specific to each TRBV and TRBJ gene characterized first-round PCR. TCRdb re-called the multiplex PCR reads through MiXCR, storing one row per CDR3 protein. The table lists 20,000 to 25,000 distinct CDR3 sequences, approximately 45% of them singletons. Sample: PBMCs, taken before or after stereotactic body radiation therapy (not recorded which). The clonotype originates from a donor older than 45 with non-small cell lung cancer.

Here the CDR3 DNA reads TGTGCCATCAGTGCCGAGACCGGGGCCCTCAGATACTATGGCTACACCTTC. It specifies CAISAETGALRYYGYTF. V usage is TRBV10-3 and J usage is TRBJ1-2; possibly TRBD1 for D (5 bases). The CDR3 length is 17 residues. The germline gives CDR1 ENHRY, CDR2 SYGVKD. Trimming pared 4 bases from V and 3 bases from J, leaving 21 bases between.